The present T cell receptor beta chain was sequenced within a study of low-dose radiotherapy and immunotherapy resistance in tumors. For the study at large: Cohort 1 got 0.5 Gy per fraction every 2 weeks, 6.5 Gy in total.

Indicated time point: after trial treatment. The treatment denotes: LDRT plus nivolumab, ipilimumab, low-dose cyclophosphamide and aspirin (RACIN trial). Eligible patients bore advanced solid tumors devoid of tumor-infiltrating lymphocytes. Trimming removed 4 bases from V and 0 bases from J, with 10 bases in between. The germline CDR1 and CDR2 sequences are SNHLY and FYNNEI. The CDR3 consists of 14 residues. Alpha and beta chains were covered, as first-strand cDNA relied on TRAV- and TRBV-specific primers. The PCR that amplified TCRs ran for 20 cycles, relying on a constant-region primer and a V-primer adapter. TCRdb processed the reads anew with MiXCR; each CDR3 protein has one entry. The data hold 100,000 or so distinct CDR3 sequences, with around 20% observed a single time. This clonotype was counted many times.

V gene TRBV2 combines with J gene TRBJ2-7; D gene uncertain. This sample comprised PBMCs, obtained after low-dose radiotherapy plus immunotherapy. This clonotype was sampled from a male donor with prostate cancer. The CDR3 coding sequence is TGTGCCAGCAGTGCCCAGCCAACCTCCTACGAGCAGTACTTC. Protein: CASSAQPTSYEQYF.